Listed here are 19 T cell receptor beta chains from one sample, sequenced in a study of cytomegalovirus exposure and HLA in healthy donors. Primers: 60 Vbeta forward and 13 Jbeta reverse. The protocol was immunoSEQ multiplex PCR, while the TCRdb copy is restricted to in-frame clones and leaves out a portion. The sample lists approximately 150,000 clones, 80% occurring once. The sequenced sample consisted of PBMCs. The receptors come from a woman aged 40 to 50 in good health and CMV-seronegative.

This clone was detected only a few times. The V and J genes are TRBV4-3 and TRBJ2-3, with D possibly being TRBD2 (5 bases). CDR3 size: 17 residues. V was trimmed by 0 bases and J by 0 bases, leaving 13 bases between them. Per the germline V gene, CDR1 is LGHNA and CDR2 is YSLEER. The CDR3 DNA reads TGCGCCAGCAGCCAAGATTGGGTGAGCGGAAGCACAGATACGCAGTATTTT. Protein product: CASSQDWVSGSTDTQYF.

CDR3 sequence: CASTSSRDRTYNEQFF. CDR3 DNA: TGTGCCAGCACCTCCTCCCGGGACAGGACCTACAATGAGCAGTTCTTC. This rearrangement joins TRBV6-6 to TRBJ2-1, with 8 bases matching TRBD1. The V gene end was trimmed by 7 bases and the J gene end by 2 bases; junction bases not matched to a gene: 10. The germline CDR1 and CDR2 sequences are MNHNY and SVGAGI (reference sequence). The CDR3 sequence is 16 residues long.

The chain employs TRBV19 and TRBJ1-1; D gene uncertain. Germline V gene sequence: CDR1 LNHDA, CDR2 SQIVND (reference sequence). The CDR3 has 14 amino acids. The germline V and J ends were trimmed by 2 bases and 0 bases, with 7 bases remaining between them. This CDR3 reads CASSITAMNTEAFF. CDR3 DNA: TGTGCCAGTAGTATAACAGCCATGAACACTGAAGCTTTCTTT.

The chain joins TRBV19 to TRBJ1-5, with a possible D match to TRBD1 (6 bases). The CDR3 contains 20 residues. Per the germline V gene, CDR1 is LNHDA and CDR2 is SQIVND (reference sequence). V gave up 5 bases and J gave up 0 bases, with 26 bases separating them. CDR3 bases: TGTGCCAGTAGTTTATACCCCGACAGGAGGTCTCGGGGTAGCAATCAGCCCCAGCATTTT. Protein: CASSLYPDRRSRGSNQPQHF.

J is TRBJ2-1 and V is TRBV5-4, with D tentatively TRBD2 (5 bases). CDR1 and CDR2 from the germline V gene are SGHNT and YYREEE (reference sequence). This CDR3 comprises 16 residues. V lost 3 bases, J lost 0 bases, and 13 bases lay in between. The CDR3, as DNA: TGTGCCAGCAGCTCCTCGGGAACCCGCTCCTACAATGAGCAGTTCTTC. It specifies CASSSSGTRSYNEQFF.

This chain joins TRBV7-2 and TRBJ1-5; maybe TRBD1 (5 bases). The V gene lost 5 bases and the J gene lost 3 bases, with 8 bases spanning the gap. The CDR3 contains 13 residues. Germline values: CDR1 SGHTA, CDR2 FQGNSA. CDR3 sequence: CASSRGVNQPQHF. CDR3 nucleotides: TGTGCCAGCAGCCGGGGGGTCAATCAGCCCCAGCATTTT.

This chain joins TRBV14 and TRBJ2-5; the match to TRBD2 covers 10 bases. Germline values: CDR1 SGHDN, CDR2 FVKESK. Trimming took 2 bases from V and 5 from J; bases not matched to a gene: 5. CDR3 length equals 15 residues. The CDR3 protein is CASSQLAGGMETQYF. CDR3 nucleotide sequence: TGTGCCAGCAGCCAATTAGCGGGAGGAATGGAGACCCAGTACTTC.

The chain has TRBV10-1 and TRBJ2-7; tentatively, D is TRBD1 (6 bases). The CDR3 is made up of 13 amino acids. The germline V and J ends were trimmed by 3 bases and 3 bases, with 9 bases remaining between them. Germline CDR1 reads WNHNN; CDR2 reads SYGVQD (reference sequence). The CDR3 sequence: CASSDTGFYEQYF. DNA for the CDR3: TGCGCCAGCAGTGACACAGGGTTCTACGAGCAGTACTTC.

The chain recombines TRBV13 with TRBJ2-4, with D possibly TRBD2 on 5 matching bases. V was cut by 2 bases and J by 2 bases, with 16 bases left in between. The CDR3 is made up of 17 amino acids. Germline V gene data show CDR1 as PRHDT and CDR2 as FYEKMQ (reference sequence). This CDR3 reads CASSLSSSRRSKNIQYF. CDR3 nucleotides: TGTGCCAGCAGCTTATCGTCTAGCAGGAGGTCCAAAAACATTCAGTACTTC.

This clone was found once. The chain employs TRBV19 and TRBJ2-7; 8 nucleotides line up with TRBD1. Germline CDR1 is LNHDA and CDR2 is SQIVND (reference sequence). This CDR3 spans 16 amino acids. V shed 3 bases and J 2 bases; nucleotides not matched to a gene: 9. CDR3 amino acids: CASSMKGTGQTYEQYF. The CDR3 DNA reads TGTGCCAGTAGTATGAAGGGGACAGGTCAGACCTACGAGCAGTACTTC.

This chain connects TRBV2 to TRBJ2-1, with TRBD2 as a possible D gene (5 bases). Germline V lookup: CDR1 SNHLY, CDR2 FYNNEI. CDR3 size: 13 residues. The germline V and J ends were trimmed by 3 bases and 7 bases, with 10 bases remaining between them. CDR3 sequence (DNA): TGTGCCAGCAGTGAGGTGGGAGAGAATGAGCAGTTCTTC. This codes for CASSEVGENEQFF.

The genes are TRBV2 and TRBJ1-5; D possibly corresponds to TRBD1 (5 bases). V was trimmed by 5 bases and J by 9 bases, leaving 20 bases between them. CDR1 is SNHLY and CDR2 is FYNNEI in the germline V gene. The CDR3 length is 15 residues. CDR3 residues: CASSLGGTERRPQHF. The CDR3 DNA reads TGTGCCAGCAGTCTAGGCGGGACCGAAAGGCGGCCCCAGCATTTT.

This clone came up a few times. The chain recombines TRBV5-4 with TRBJ2-2, with D perhaps matching TRBD1 (5 bases). The V and J ends lost 0 bases and 0 bases respectively, with 6 bases between them. Germline loops: CDR1 SGHNT, CDR2 YYREEE (reference sequence). This CDR3 region has 15 residues. The CDR3 nucleotides read TGTGCCAGCAGCTTGGGGGGCTCGAACACCGGGGAGCTGTTTTTT. Translation: CASSLGGSNTGELFF.

About this clone: Mismatch with germline at one junction end may stem from a read error. CDR3 nucleotides: TGTGCCAACAGCCCCACTCGGGACAGGGCCGTTCTTGTCAGGACCATATATTTT. This gives the protein CANSPTRDRAVLVRTIYF. The chain links TRBV7-3 to TRBJ1-3; 9 bases line up with TRBD1. Germline V gene sequence: CDR1 SGHTA, CDR2 FQGTGA. This CDR3 is built from 18 residues.

This sequence joins TRBV11-2 and TRBJ2-2, with TRBD2 matching 7 bases. This CDR3 is 16 amino acids long. The germline V gene encodes CDR1 SGHAT and CDR2 FQNNGV. The V gene end was trimmed by 3 bases and the J gene end by 5 bases; junction bases not matched to a gene: 9. The CDR3: CASSFSGGFGTGELFF. The CDR3 DNA follows: TGTGCCAGCAGCTTTTCGGGGGGATTTGGGACCGGGGAGCTGTTTTTT. The full variable domain, completed using reference TRBV11-2 and TRBJ2-2, is EAGVAQSPRYKIIEKRQSVAFWCNPISGHATLYWYQQILGQGPKLLIQFQNNGVVDDSQLPKDRFSAERLKGVDSTLKIQPAKLEDSAVYLCASSFSGGFGTGELFFGEGSRLTVL.

The chain has TRBV15 and TRBJ2-5, with a tentative D call TRBD1 (6 bases). The CDR3 runs to 16 residues. Per the germline V gene, CDR1 is LNHNV and CDR2 is YYDKDF (reference sequence). V was clipped by 5 bases and J by 4 bases, with 20 bases between them. The CDR3 DNA sequence: TGTGCCACCAGCGAGGGGGACACCAAGGGGCGAGAGACCCAGTACTTC. Translated: CATSEGDTKGRETQYF. Looking up the rest from reference TRBV15 and TRBJ2-5 gives the full variable domain: DAMVIQNPRYQVTQFGKPVTLSCSQTLNHNVMYWYQQKSSQAPKLLFHYYDKDFNNEADTPDNFQSRRPNTSFCFLDIRSPGLGDTAMYLCATSEGDTKGRETQYFGPGTRLLVL.

The chain has TRBV5-5 and TRBJ2-1, with 7 bases identical to TRBD2. The CDR3 has 16 residues. The V gene end was trimmed by 4 bases and the J gene end by 0 bases; junction bases not matched to a gene: 7. Germline CDR1 SGHKS, CDR2 YYEKEE (reference sequence). CDR3 nucleotides: TGTGCCAGCAGCATGCTAGCGGAGCTCTCCTACAATGAGCAGTTCTTC. Protein: CASSMLAELSYNEQFF. Combining the CDR3 with reference TRBV5-5 and TRBJ2-1 gives the whole variable domain DAGVTQSPTHLIKTRGQQVTLRCSPISGHKSVSWYQQVLGQGPQFIFQYYEKEERGRGNFPDRFSARQFPNYSSELNVNALLLGDSALYLCASSMLAELSYNEQFFGPGTRLTVL.

J is TRBJ1-1 and V is TRBV7-9, with D unresolved. The CDR3 is made up of 12 amino acids. Deletions cut 1 base from V and 6 bases from J, with 6 bases between. CDR1 is SEHNR and CDR2 is FQNEAQ in the germline V gene (reference sequence). CDR3 sequence reads: CASSLVSAEAFF. The CDR3 bases are TGTGCCAGCAGCTTAGTTTCCGCTGAAGCTTTCTTT.

The chain joins TRBV4-3 to TRBJ2-7; 10 nucleotides line up with TRBD2. The CDR3 is 15 residues long. V gave up 0 bases and J gave up 7 bases; unmatched junction bases: 6. The germline V gene encodes CDR1 LGHNA and CDR2 YSLEER. The CDR3 bases are TGCGCCAGCAGCCAAGATCCAGCGGGAGGGTGGGAGCAGTACTTC. Protein sequence: CASSQDPAGGWEQYF.